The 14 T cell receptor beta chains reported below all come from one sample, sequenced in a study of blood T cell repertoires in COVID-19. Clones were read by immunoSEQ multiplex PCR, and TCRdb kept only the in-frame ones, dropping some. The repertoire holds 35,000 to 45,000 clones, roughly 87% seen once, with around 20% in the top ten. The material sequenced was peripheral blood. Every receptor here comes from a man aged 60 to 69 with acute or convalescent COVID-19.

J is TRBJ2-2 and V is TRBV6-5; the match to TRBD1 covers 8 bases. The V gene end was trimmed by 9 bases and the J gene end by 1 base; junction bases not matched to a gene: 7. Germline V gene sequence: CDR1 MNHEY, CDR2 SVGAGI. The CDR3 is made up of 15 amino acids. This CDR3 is CASEPTGGNTGELFF. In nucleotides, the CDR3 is TGTGCCAGTGAACCTACAGGGGGGAACACCGGGGAGCTGTTTTTT.

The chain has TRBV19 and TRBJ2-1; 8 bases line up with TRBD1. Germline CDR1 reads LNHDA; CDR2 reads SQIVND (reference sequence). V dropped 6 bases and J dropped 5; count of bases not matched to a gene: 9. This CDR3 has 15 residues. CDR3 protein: CASSPRTGFDNEQFF. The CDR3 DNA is TGTGCCAGTAGCCCCCGGACAGGGTTCGACAATGAGCAGTTCTTC.

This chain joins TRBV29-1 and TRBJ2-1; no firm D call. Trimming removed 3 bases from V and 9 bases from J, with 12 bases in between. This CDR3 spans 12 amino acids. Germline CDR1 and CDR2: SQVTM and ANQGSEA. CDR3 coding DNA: TGCAGCGTTGACGCGTTCCGCGGTGAGCAGTTCTTC. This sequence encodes CSVDAFRGEQFF.

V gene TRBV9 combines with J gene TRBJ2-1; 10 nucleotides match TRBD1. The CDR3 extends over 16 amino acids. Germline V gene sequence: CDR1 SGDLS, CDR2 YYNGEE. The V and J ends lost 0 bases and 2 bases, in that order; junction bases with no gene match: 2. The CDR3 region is CASSVAGQGAYNEQFF. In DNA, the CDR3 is TGTGCCAGCAGCGTAGCCGGACAGGGGGCCTACAATGAGCAGTTCTTC.

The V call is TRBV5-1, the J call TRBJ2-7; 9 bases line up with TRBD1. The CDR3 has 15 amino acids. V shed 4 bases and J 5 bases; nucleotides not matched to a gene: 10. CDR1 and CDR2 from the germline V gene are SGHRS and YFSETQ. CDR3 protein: CASSASGTGTHEQYF. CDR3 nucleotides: TGCGCCAGCAGCGCCTCGGGGACAGGGACCCACGAGCAGTACTTC.

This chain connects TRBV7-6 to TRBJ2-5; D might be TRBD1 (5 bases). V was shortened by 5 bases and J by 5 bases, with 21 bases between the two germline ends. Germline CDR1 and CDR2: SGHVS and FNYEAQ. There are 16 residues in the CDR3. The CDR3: CASSLGPAGAKETQYF. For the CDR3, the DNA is TGTGCCAGCAGCCTGGGGCCGGCAGGCGCTAAGGAGACCCAGTACTTC.

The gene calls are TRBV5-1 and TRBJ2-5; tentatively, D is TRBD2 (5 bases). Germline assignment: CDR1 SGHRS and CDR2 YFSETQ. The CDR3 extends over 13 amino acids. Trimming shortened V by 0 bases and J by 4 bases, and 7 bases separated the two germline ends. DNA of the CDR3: TGCGCCAGCAGCTTGGACGCGGGAGAGACCCAGTACTTC. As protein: CASSLDAGETQYF. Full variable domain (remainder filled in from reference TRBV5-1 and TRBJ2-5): KAGVTQTPRYLIKTRGQQVTLSCSPISGHRSVSWYQQTPGQGLQFLFEYFSETQRNKGNFPGRFSGRQFSNSRSEMNVSTLELGDSALYLCASSLDAGETQYFGPGTRLLVL.

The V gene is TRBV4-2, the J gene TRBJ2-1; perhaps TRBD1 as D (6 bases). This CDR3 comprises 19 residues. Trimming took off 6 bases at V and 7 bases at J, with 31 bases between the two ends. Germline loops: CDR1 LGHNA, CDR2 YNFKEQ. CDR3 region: CASRMQVSLRDTLGNEQFF. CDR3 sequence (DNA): TGTGCCAGCAGGATGCAGGTCTCCCTACGGGACACCCTTGGGAATGAGCAGTTCTTC.

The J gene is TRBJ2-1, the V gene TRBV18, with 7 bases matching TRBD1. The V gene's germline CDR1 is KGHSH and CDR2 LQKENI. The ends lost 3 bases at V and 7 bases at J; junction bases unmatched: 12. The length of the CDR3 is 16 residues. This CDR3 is CASSPRLRGSYNEQFF. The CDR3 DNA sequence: TGTGCCAGCTCACCCCGTCTCAGGGGGTCGTATAATGAGCAGTTCTTC. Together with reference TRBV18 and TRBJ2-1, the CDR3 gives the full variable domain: NAGVMQNPRHLVRRRGQEARLRCSPMKGHSHVYWYRQLPEEGLKFMVYLQKENIIDESGMPKERFSAEFPKEGPSILRIQQVVRGDSAAYFCASSPRLRGSYNEQFFGPGTRLTVL.

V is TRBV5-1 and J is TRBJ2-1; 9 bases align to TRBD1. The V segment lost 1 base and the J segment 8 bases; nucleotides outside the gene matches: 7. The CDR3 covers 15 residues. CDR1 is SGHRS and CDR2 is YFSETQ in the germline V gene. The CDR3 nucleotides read TGCGCCAGCAGCTTGTCGGGACAGGGTTTTGATGAGCAGTTCTTC. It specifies CASSLSGQGFDEQFF.

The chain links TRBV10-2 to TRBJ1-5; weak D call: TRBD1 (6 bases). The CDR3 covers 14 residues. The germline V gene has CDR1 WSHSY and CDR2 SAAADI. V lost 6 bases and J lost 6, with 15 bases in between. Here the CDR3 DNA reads TGCGCCAGCAGCGGGCCAGGGGTGGGTCAGCCCCAGCATTTT. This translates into CASSGPGVGQPQHF.

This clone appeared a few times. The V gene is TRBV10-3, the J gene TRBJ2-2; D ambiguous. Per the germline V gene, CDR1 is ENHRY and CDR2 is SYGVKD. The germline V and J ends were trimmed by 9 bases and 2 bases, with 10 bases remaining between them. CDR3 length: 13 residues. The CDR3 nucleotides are TGTGCCATTCTAATAGCCAACACCGGGGAGCTGTTTTTT. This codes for CAILIANTGELFF.

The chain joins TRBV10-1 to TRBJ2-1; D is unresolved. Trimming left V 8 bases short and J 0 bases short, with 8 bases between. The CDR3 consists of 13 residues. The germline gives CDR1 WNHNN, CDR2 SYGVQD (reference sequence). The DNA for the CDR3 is TGCGCCAGCTTTCTAAGCTCCTACAATGAGCAGTTCTTC. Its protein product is CASFLSSYNEQFF.

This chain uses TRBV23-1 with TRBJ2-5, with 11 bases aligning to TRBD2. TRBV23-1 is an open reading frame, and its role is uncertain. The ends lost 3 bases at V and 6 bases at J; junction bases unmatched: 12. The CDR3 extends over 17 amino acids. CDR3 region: CASSHPISGRAVKTQYF. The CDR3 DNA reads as TGCGCCAGCAGTCACCCAATTAGCGGGAGGGCCGTAAAGACCCAGTACTTC.